Shown below are 30 T cell receptor beta chains from a single sample sequenced in a study of low-dose radiotherapy and immunotherapy resistance in tumors. With TRAV- and TRBV-specific primers, first-strand cDNA was made, covering the alpha and beta chains. It was with a constant-region primer and a V-primer adapter that TCRs were amplified over 20 PCR cycles. TCRdb recomputed calls from the reads with MiXCR, one row per CDR3 protein. This table has under 90,000 distinct CDR3 sequences, 15% to 20% appearing once. Time point denoted: after trial treatment. Sample treatment: LDRT plus nivolumab, ipilimumab, low-dose cyclophosphamide and aspirin (RACIN trial). Sequenced material: PBMCs, taken after low-dose radiotherapy plus immunotherapy. All receptors derive from a male donor with prostate cancer.

This clonotype was counted between two and nine times. The rearrangement links TRBV20-1 to TRBJ1-2, with 10 nucleotides matching TRBD1. The germline gives CDR1 DFQATT, CDR2 SNEGSKA (reference sequence). The junction had 4 bases not matched to a gene; V was cut back by 5 bases and J by 7 bases. The CDR3 runs 12 residues. Written as DNA, the CDR3 is TGCAGTGCTGGGGGACAGGGGTTTGGCTACACCTTC. Translating it yields CSAGGQGFGYTF.

This clonotype was observed at least ten times. CDR3 in amino acids: CSVEDNQETQYF. The CDR3 region has the DNA TGCAGCGTTGAAGACAACCAAGAGACCCAGTACTTC. The rearrangement joins TRBV29-1 to TRBJ2-5; D is uncertain. Trimming left V 0 bases short and J 0 bases short, with 2 bases between. This CDR3 is 12 amino acids long. CDR1 and CDR2 from the germline V gene are SQVTM and ANQGSEA.

This clonotype was observed at least ten times. V usage is TRBV6-2 or TRBV6-3 and J usage is TRBJ2-7, with 9 nucleotides matching TRBD2. This CDR3 spans 14 amino acids. Per the germline V gene, CDR1 is MNHEY and CDR2 is SVGEGT. V lost 6 bases, J lost 0 bases, and 3 bases stayed unmatched. The CDR3 region is CASSSGRISYEQYF. CDR3 bases: TGTGCCAGCAGCAGCGGGAGGATCTCCTACGAGCAGTACTTC.

This clonotype was detected a few times. Here the CDR3 DNA reads TGTGCCAGCAGCCCAGACCAAGAGACCCAGTACTTC. This translates into CASSPDQETQYF. This rearrangement joins TRBV11-2 to TRBJ2-5; unclear D gene. CDR3 length: 12 residues. The V and J ends lost 5 bases and 0 bases respectively, with 4 bases between them. Germline-derived CDR1 and CDR2 are SGHAT and FQNNGV.

There are many counts of this clonotype. The CDR3 coding sequence is TGTGCCAGCAGCTTAAGACCAGGGGTTGACACCGGGGAGCTGTTTTTT. This gives the protein CASSLRPGVDTGELFF. This rearrangement joins TRBV7-6 to TRBJ2-2, with D perhaps matching TRBD1 (6 bases). Trimming took off 2 bases at V and 3 bases at J, with 13 bases between the two ends. Germline CDR1 SGHVS, CDR2 FNYEAQ. The CDR3 covers 16 residues.

This clonotype was seen at least ten times. The chain couples TRBV7-2 to TRBJ2-3; TRBD2 aligns across 8 bases. CDR3 length: 16 residues. Germline V gives CDR1 SGHTA, CDR2 FQGNSA. V dropped 5 bases and J dropped 6; count of bases not matched to a gene: 13. CDR3 sequence (DNA): TGTGCCAGCAGCCCCTCGGGACTAGGGCACTGGGATACGCAGTATTTT. Translated: CASSPSGLGHWDTQYF.

In this sample, this clonotype turned up many times. The chain has TRBV6-1 and TRBJ2-4; a weak D match, TRBD1 (6 bases). V was pared by 0 bases and J by 3 bases, with 6 bases between. Per the germline V gene, CDR1 is MNHNS and CDR2 is SASEGT. This CDR3 spans 14 amino acids. In nucleotides, the CDR3 is TGTGCCAGCAGTGAAGCAGGGGGCAAAAACATTCAGTACTTC. Its translation is CASSEAGGKNIQYF.

This clonotype showed up many times. J is TRBJ2-1 and V is TRBV7-8, with 12 positions matching TRBD1. The ends lost 5 bases at V and 7 bases at J; junction bases unmatched: 6. CDR1 SGHVS and CDR2 FQNEAQ come from the germline V gene. CDR3 length equals 15 residues. CDR3 sequence reads: CASSIGTGGGNEQFF. CDR3 nucleotides: TGTGCCAGCAGCATCGGGACAGGGGGCGGGAATGAGCAGTTCTTC.

On this clonotype: It differs at one base from a far larger clone, so likely a read error. The rearrangement links TRBV10-3 to TRBJ1-1; no firm D call. Trimming pared 5 bases from V and 3 bases from J, leaving 7 bases between. Looked up from germline, CDR1 is ENHRY and CDR2 is SYGVKD. The CDR3 runs to 12 residues. DNA of the CDR3: TGTGCCATCAGTCGACGGGACACTGAAGCTTTCTTT. It yields the protein CAISRRDTEAFF.

Regarding this clonotype: With a far larger clone one base away, a read error is the likely cause. This chain links TRBV5-4 with TRBJ2-2, with TRBD1 matching 8 bases. From germline, CDR1 is SGHNT and CDR2 YYREEE (reference sequence). The CDR3 spans 13 residues. V gave up 4 bases and J gave up 15 bases; unmatched junction bases: 11. CDR3 bases: TGTGCCAGCAGCAGCACACGGACAGGGCAAATGTTTTTT. This encodes CASSSTRTGQMFF.

About this clonotype: A far larger clone lies a single base away; this is likely a read error. V is TRBV29-1 and J is TRBJ2-1; a weak D match, TRBD1 (7 bases). This CDR3 has 15 residues. Trimming shortened V by 5 bases and J by 10 bases, and 24 bases separated the two germline ends. Germline assignment: CDR1 SQVTM and CDR2 ANQGSEA. The DNA of the CDR3 is TGCAGCGTTACGGAGGATGGTCAGGGGGGCTACGAGCAGTTCTTC. This sequence encodes CSVTEDGQGGYEQFF.

The sample holds many counts of this clonotype. The J gene is TRBJ2-5, the V gene TRBV2; unclear D gene. V was trimmed by 7 bases and J by 3 bases, leaving 12 bases between them. The CDR3 totals 13 residues. CDR1 SNHLY and CDR2 FYNNEI come from the germline V gene. The CDR3, as DNA: TGTGCCAGCACCGACCCAATGGAAGAGACCCAGTACTTC. Amino acid sequence: CASTDPMEETQYF.

This clonotype showed up many times. CDR3 DNA: TGCGCCAGCAGCTCGGATGGACAGGTCGTGGAGACCCAGTACTTC. Translating it yields CASSSDGQVVETQYF. The chain uses TRBV5-1 and TRBJ2-5; the match to TRBD1 covers 7 bases. CDR1 SGHRS and CDR2 YFSETQ come from the germline V gene. The CDR3 is 15 amino acids. V was pared by 3 bases and J by 5 bases, with 10 bases of the junction left unmatched.

At least ten counts were recorded for this clonotype. The V call is TRBV4-1, the J call TRBJ1-5; possible D gene TRBD1, 5 bases. Germline values: CDR1 MGHRA, CDR2 YSYEKL. V was pared by 0 bases and J by 0 bases, with 9 bases between. CDR3 length equals 16 residues. The CDR3 here is CASSQEGGPSNQPQHF. The CDR3 nucleotides are TGCGCCAGCAGCCAAGAGGGGGGACCTAGCAATCAGCCCCAGCATTTT.

This clonotype was observed at least ten times. V is TRBV5-4 and J is TRBJ1-1; D call uncertain. Looked up from germline, CDR1 is SGHNT and CDR2 is YYREEE (reference sequence). Trimming took off 0 bases at V and 1 base at J, with 4 bases between the two ends. The CDR3 runs 13 residues. In DNA, the CDR3 is TGTGCCAGCAGCTTGGAAGAGAACACTGAAGCTTTCTTT. Protein: CASSLEENTEAFF.

This clonotype was picked up many times. The chain recombines TRBV5-6 with TRBJ2-7, with TRBD1 matching 10 bases. Trimming cost V 4 bases and J 0 bases; bases outside gene matches: 1. The germline V gene has CDR1 SGHDT and CDR2 YYEEEE. CDR3 size: 14 residues. The CDR3 sequence: CASSRQGASYEQYF. CDR3 nucleotide sequence: TGTGCCAGCAGCAGACAGGGGGCCTCCTACGAGCAGTACTTC.

This sequence joins TRBV3-1 and TRBJ1-1, with 11 bases fitting TRBD1. After removal of 5 bases from V and 5 bases from J, the junction contained 10 bases not matched to a gene. The CDR3 extends over 16 amino acids. CDR1 is LGHDT and CDR2 is YNNKEL in the germline V gene (reference sequence). The CDR3 region has the DNA TGTGCCAGCAGCGCAAGAACCGGGACAGGGGGGACTGAAGCTTTCTTT. This codes for CASSARTGTGGTEAFF. Supplemented by reference TRBV3-1 and TRBJ1-1, the full variable domain reads DTAVSQTPKYLVTQMGNDKSIKCEQNLGHDTMYWYKQDSKKFLKIMFSYNNKELIINETVPNRFSPKSPDKAHLNLHINSLELGDSAVYFCASSARTGTGGTEAFFGQGTRLTVV.

Notes on this clonotype: This likely reflects a read error, since a far larger clone is one base away. The rearrangement uses TRBV6-1 and TRBJ2-7; tentatively, D is TRBD1 (6 bases). The CDR3 has 15 amino acids. Germline V gene data show CDR1 as MNHNS and CDR2 as SASEGT. The CDR3 loop is CANSPIQGQAYEQYF. CDR3 DNA: TGTGCCAACAGTCCCATCCAGGGACAAGCATACGAGCAGTACTTC.

Ten or more counts support this clonotype. The chain uses TRBV18 and TRBJ2-7; D unclear. The V gene's germline CDR1 is KGHSH and CDR2 LQKENI. This CDR3 has 13 amino acids. V lost 8 bases and J 4 bases, leaving 15 bases between the germline ends. The CDR3 loop is CASTENPRYEQYF. CDR3 coding DNA: TGTGCCAGCACTGAGAACCCTCGATACGAGCAGTACTTC.

In the case of this clonotype: A read error may produce the germline difference seen at one junction end. J is TRBJ1-5 and V is TRBV5-4; D gene ambiguous. Looked up from germline, CDR1 is SGHNT and CDR2 is YYREEE (reference sequence). This CDR3 has 14 residues. CDR3 bases: TGTGCCAGCAGCCCGGCCTCCAGCAATGAGCCCCAGCATTTT. Protein: CASSPASSNEPQHF.

The table lists this clonotype with many counts. CDR3 residues: CASSMTSGSTDTQYF. CDR3 coding DNA: TGTGCCAGCAGCATGACTAGCGGGAGCACAGATACGCAGTATTTT. The J gene is TRBJ2-3, the V gene TRBV5-5; 10 nucleotides match TRBD2. CDR1 SGHKS and CDR2 YYEKEE come from the germline V gene (reference sequence). After removal of 4 bases from V and 0 bases from J, the junction contained 2 bases not matched to a gene. The CDR3 contains 15 residues.

This clonotype was counted at least ten times. The chain has TRBV7-9 and TRBJ2-3; TRBD2 agrees at 7 bases. Losses at the gene ends were 5 bases for V and 4 bases for J; bases not matched to a gene: 9. Germline V gene data show CDR1 as SEHNR and CDR2 as FQNEAQ (reference sequence). This CDR3 has 15 residues. CDR3: CASSPSTGGPDTQYF. The CDR3 DNA reads TGTGCCAGCAGCCCCTCCACGGGAGGACCAGATACGCAGTATTTT.

This clonotype was recorded at least ten times. CDR3 DNA sequence: TGCGCCAGCAGTCAGCTGCCCTCTTCTGGCAATCAGCCCCAGCATTTT. Its protein is CASSQLPSSGNQPQHF. The V gene is TRBV23-1, the J gene TRBJ1-5; no clear D gene. TRBV23-1 is assigned to the ORF class and has an uncertain function. Deletions cut 3 bases from V and 2 bases from J, with 14 bases between. The CDR3 sequence is 16 residues long.

This rearrangement joins TRBV12-3 or TRBV12-4 to TRBJ2-3; no reliable D call. This CDR3 has 12 residues. Trimming left V 3 bases short and J 2 bases short, with 3 bases between. CDR3 coding DNA: TGTGCCAGCAGTTTTTCCACAGATACGCAGTATTTT. Translated, it gives CASSFSTDTQYF.

Ten or more counts support this clonotype. The CDR3 DNA follows: TGTGCCAGCAGTCAGCTAGCGGGAGCGACAGATACGCAGTATTTT. Protein product: CASSQLAGATDTQYF. V is TRBV6-2 or TRBV6-3 and J is TRBJ2-3, with 10 nucleotides matching TRBD2. The germline V gene encodes CDR1 MNHEY and CDR2 SVGEGT. The CDR3 sequence is 15 residues long. The junction had 5 bases not matched to a gene; V was cut back by 5 bases and J by 3 bases.

This clonotype was recorded many times. The genes are TRBV7-2 and TRBJ2-1; TRBD2 matches 10 bases. V gave up 6 bases and J gave up 8 bases; unmatched junction bases: 10. Germline lookup yields CDR1 SGHTA and CDR2 FQGNSA. The CDR3 is 15 residues long. The DNA for the CDR3 is TGTGCCAGCAGACGGACTAGCGGAAGAGGGGATGAGCAGTTCTTC. The encoded protein is CASRRTSGRGDEQFF.

This clonotype was found a few times. Relative to the germline gene, one junction end is altered; a read error may explain this. The chain combines TRBV5-3 with TRBJ2-5; 8 positions agree with TRBD2. TRBV5-3 counts as an open reading frame of uncertain function. The CDR3 has 14 residues. This chain's CDR3 is CASSFTGGRETQYF. The CDR3 bases are TGTGCCAGCAGCTTTACGGGAGGGCGGGAGACCCAGTACTTC.

This clonotype appeared many times. This sequence joins TRBV5-4 and TRBJ2-1, with 11 bases that match TRBD2. J lost 1 base, V lost 4 bases, and 4 bases had no gene match. The germline V gene has CDR1 SGHNT and CDR2 YYREEE (reference sequence). The CDR3 contains 16 residues. The CDR3 DNA follows: TGTGCCAGCAGCAGGACTAGCGGGCCTTCCTACAATGAGCAGTTCTTC. Translated: CASSRTSGPSYNEQFF.

This clonotype was seen ten or more times. The genes are TRBV27 and TRBJ2-1; tentative D call: TRBD2 (6 bases). The CDR3 loop spans 14 amino acids. The V end lost 3 bases, the J end lost 10 bases, and 16 bases lay between the germline ends. Germline loops: CDR1 MNHEY, CDR2 SMNVEV (reference sequence). The CDR3: CASSLDRYGGEQFF. CDR3 sequence (DNA): TGTGCCAGCAGTTTGGATAGGTATGGGGGGGAGCAGTTCTTC.

This clonotype has a count of ten or more. The rearrangement joins TRBV28 to TRBJ1-5, with 8 bases fitting TRBD1. The CDR3 length is 13 residues. J was trimmed by 5 bases and V by 7 bases; bases with no gene match: 4. Germline V gives CDR1 MDHEN, CDR2 SYDVKM. The chain's CDR3 is CASKETGDQPQHF. In nucleotides, the CDR3 is TGTGCCAGCAAGGAGACAGGGGATCAGCCCCAGCATTTT.